This T cell receptor beta chain was profiled in a study of CD8+ T cells in alopecia areata. Study context: Treated patients received severity scores based on the percentage of scalp area affected.

With respect to this clone: The target antigen is unknown.

Treatment indicated: oral pan-JAK inhibitor, 5-10 mg twice daily. As part of sample collection, lesional scalp punch biopsies and peripheral blood were taken from alopecia areata patients. The CDR3 is 17 amino acids. Trimming shortened V by 4 bases and J by 6 bases, and 23 bases separated the two germline ends. Per the germline V gene, CDR1 is LGHNA and CDR2 is YSLEER. The authors extracted RNA and reverse transcribed it into cDNA as the sequencing template. Assay used: immunoSEQ multiplex PCR; TCRdb lists only in-frame clones, some missing. The sample lists 200,000 or so clones, roughly 40% occurring once. Study-level findings and limits: For patients receiving tofacitinib, scalp clonality and expanded CD8+ clones among the top 100 significantly decreased. Many expanded lesional clones persisted in scalp and blood during tofacitinib.

The material sequenced was CD4+ T cells sorted from blood, taken at approximately week 39, from a patient treated with tofacitinib. The receptor was derived from a human donor with alopecia areata. The rearrangement links TRBV4-3 to TRBJ2-3; D is ambiguous. CDR3 sequence: CASSPAPLEEHTDTQYF. The DNA for the CDR3 is TGCGCCAGCAGCCCTGCCCCTCTAGAGGAGCACACTGATACGCAGTATTTT.